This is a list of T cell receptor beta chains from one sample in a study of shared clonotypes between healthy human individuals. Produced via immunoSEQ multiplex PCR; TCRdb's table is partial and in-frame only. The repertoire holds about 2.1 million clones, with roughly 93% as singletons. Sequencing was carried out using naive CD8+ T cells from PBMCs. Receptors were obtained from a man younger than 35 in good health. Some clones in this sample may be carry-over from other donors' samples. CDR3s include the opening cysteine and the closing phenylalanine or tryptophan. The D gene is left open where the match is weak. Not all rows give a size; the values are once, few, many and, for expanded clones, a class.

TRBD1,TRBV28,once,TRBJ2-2,CASSAPQGAGELFF,TGTGCCAGCAGTGCCCCCCAGGGGGCCGGGGAGCTGTTTTTT
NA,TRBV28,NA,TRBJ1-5,CASTPASNQPQHF,TGTGCCAGCACTCCCGCGAGCAATCAGCCCCAGCATTTT
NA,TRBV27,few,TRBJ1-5,CASSRPGRDQPQHF,TGTGCCAGCAGCCGTCCCGGGCGGGATCAGCCCCAGCATTTT
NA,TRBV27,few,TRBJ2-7,CASSLSPHEQYF,TGTGCCAGCAGTTTATCCCCCCACGAGCAGTACTTC
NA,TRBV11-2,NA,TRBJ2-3,CASSRSMVEVRTDTQYF,TGTGCCAGCAGCCGATCTATGGTGGAAGTTCGCACAGATACGCAGTATTTT
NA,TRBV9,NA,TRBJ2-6,CASSAGHLYSYLANVLTF,TGTGCCAGCAGCGCGGGCCATCTATACTCATACCTGGCCAACGTCCTGACTTTC
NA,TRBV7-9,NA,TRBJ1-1,CASVATGTEAFF,TGTGCCAGCGTGGCCACCGGCACTGAAGCTTTCTTT
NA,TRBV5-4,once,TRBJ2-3,CASTSLDTQYF,TGTGCCAGCACGTCTTTAGATACGCAGTATTTT
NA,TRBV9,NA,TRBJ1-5,CASSVTGDSNQPQHF,TGTGCCAGCAGCGTGACGGGAGACAGCAATCAGCCCCAGCATTTT
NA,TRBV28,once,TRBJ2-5,CASRTRDGYIQETQYF,TGTGCCAGCAGGACCCGGGACGGCTACATCCAAGAGACCCAGTACTTC
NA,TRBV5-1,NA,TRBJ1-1,CASSLAIGGAVEAFF,TGCGCCAGCAGCTTGGCAATTGGGGGGGCAGTTGAAGCTTTCTTT
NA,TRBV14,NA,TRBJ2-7,CASSSSGPSYEQYF,TGTGCCAGCAGCTCATCCGGGCCCTCCTACGAGCAGTACTTC
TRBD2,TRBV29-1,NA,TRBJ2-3,CSVAGGPNDTQYF,TGCAGCGTAGCGGGAGGGCCTAATGATACGCAGTATTTT
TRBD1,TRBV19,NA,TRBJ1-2,CASTDDRTGRRYGYTF,TGTGCCAGTACCGACGATAGGACAGGGAGGCGCTATGGCTACACCTTC
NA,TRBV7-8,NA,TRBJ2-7,CASSLRGSQHEQYF,TGTGCCAGCAGCTTACGGGGAAGTCAACACGAGCAGTACTTC
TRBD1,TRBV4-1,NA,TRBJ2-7,CASSPRTGASYEQYF,TGCGCCAGCAGCCCCCGGACAGGGGCCTCCTACGAGCAGTACTTC
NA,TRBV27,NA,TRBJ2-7,CASSLQAPRPYEQYF,TGTGCCAGCAGTTTACAAGCTCCAAGGCCCTACGAGCAGTACTTC